This T cell receptor beta chain was captured in a study of control samples from healthy donors and cancer patients. The method was immunoSEQ multiplex PCR; TCRdb's version includes in-frame clones alone and lacks a portion of them. The sample carries about 77,000 clones, around 94% recorded once. This TCR was sampled from a woman aged 55-69 years in good health. The sample taken for sequencing was blood.

The CDR3 spells CASSLDGYNEQFF. The CDR3 DNA is TGTGCCAGCAGCTTAGACGGATACAATGAGCAGTTCTTC. The chain links TRBV7-9 to TRBJ2-1; D unresolved. Germline CDR1 is SEHNR and CDR2 is FQNEAQ (reference sequence). V lost 1 base and J 4 bases, leaving 5 bases between the germline ends. This CDR3 contains 13 residues.